The source of this T cell receptor (beta chain) is a study of cytomegalovirus exposure and HLA in healthy donors. The CDR3 length is 15 residues. V dropped 3 bases and J dropped 1; count of bases not matched to a gene: 3. Germline V gene sequence: CDR1 SGDLS, CDR2 YYNGEE. PCR involved 60 Vbeta and 13 Jbeta primers. Profiled with immunoSEQ multiplex PCR; TCRdb holds only in-frame clones, not every one. Among 140,000 to 150,000 clones, 80% to 90% were seen once, and the ten largest hold roughly 4%. The J gene is TRBJ2-1, the V gene TRBV9; 8 positions agree with TRBD1. Input material: PBMCs. This clonotype was obtained from a woman aged 40 to 49 in good health and CMV-seropositive. CDR3 in amino acids: CASSDRQGSYNEQFF. The CDR3 bases are TGTGCCAGCAGCGACAGACAGGGGTCCTACAATGAGCAGTTCTTC.